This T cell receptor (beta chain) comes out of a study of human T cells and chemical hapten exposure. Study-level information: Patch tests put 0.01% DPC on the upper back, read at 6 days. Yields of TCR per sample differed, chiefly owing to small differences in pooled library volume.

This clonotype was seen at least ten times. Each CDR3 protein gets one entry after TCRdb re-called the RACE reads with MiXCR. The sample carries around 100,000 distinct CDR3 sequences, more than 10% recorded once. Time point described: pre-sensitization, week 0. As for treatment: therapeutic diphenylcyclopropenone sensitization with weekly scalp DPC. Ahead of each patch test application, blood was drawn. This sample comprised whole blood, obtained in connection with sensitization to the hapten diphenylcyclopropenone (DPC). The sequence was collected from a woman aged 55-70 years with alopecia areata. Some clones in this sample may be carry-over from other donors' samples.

This chain's CDR3 is CASSLTRGDTANTGELFF. As DNA, the CDR3 is TGTGCCAGCAGTTTAACCAGGGGCGATACAGCGAACACCGGGGAGCTGTTTTTT. The V and J genes are TRBV27 and TRBJ2-2; weak D call: TRBD1 (6 bases). The germline V and J ends were trimmed by 2 bases and 0 bases, with 16 bases remaining between them. The CDR3 consists of 18 residues. Germline V CDR1 and CDR2: MNHEY, SMNVEV (reference sequence).